This T cell receptor (beta chain) was sequenced during a study of CD8 T cells in Susac syndrome. Reverse transcription of roughly 0.5 to 1 ug RNA was carried out with random hexamers. TCRdb redid the calling of the immunoSEQ multiplex PCR reads with MiXCR, one entry per CDR3 protein. The sample gives about 160,000 distinct CDR3 sequences, about 91% of which show up once; approximately 0.075% is in the top ten. The length of the CDR3 is 17 residues. Trimming removed 6 bases from V and 0 bases from J; junction bases left unmatched: 7. CDR1 MNHNS and CDR2 SASEGT come from the germline V gene. Sequencing was carried out using CD4+ T cells from PBMCs. The chain joins TRBV6-1 to TRBJ2-6; 8 bases map to TRBD1. This TCR came from a human donor in good health. DNA for the CDR3: TGTGCCAGCAGCCTGACAGGGGACAACTCTGGGGCCAACGTCCTGACTTTC. Amino acids: CASSLTGDNSGANVLTF.